Following are 23 T cell receptor beta chains from one sample sequenced in a study of cytotoxic CD8 clonotypes in ibrutinib-treated CLL. This table comes from immunoSEQ multiplex PCR, and its TCRdb copy is limited to in-frame clones, with some not included. The profile shows approximately 150,000 clones, over 75% of them singletons. The material sequenced was PBMCs, taken at disease progression, from a patient treated with ibrutinib. Receptor source: a human donor with chronic lymphocytic leukemia.

The genes are TRBV5-8 and TRBJ2-7; D remains unclear. V lost 4 bases and J lost 3, with 14 bases in between. The CDR3 runs to 14 residues. Germline loops: CDR1 SGHTS, CDR2 YDEGEE. CDR3 in amino acids: CASSAWETHYEQYF. The CDR3 nucleotides read TGTGCCAGCAGCGCCTGGGAAACTCACTACGAGCAGTACTTC.

In this sample, this clone turned up a few times. This chain joins TRBV28 and TRBJ2-1; TRBD2 agrees at 7 bases. Germline V lookup: CDR1 MDHEN, CDR2 SYDVKM. V was clipped by 7 bases and J by 3 bases; unmatched bases: 9. The CDR3 contains 15 residues. This CDR3 is CASTRYTSDYNEQFF. The CDR3 region has the DNA TGTGCCAGCACGCGATACACTAGCGACTACAATGAGCAGTTCTTC.

The sample holds one count of this clone. The chain recombines TRBV29-1 with TRBJ1-2, with D perhaps TRBD1 (5 bases). The CDR3 has 13 residues. V gave up 6 bases and J gave up 3 bases, with 14 bases separating them. Germline loops: CDR1 SQVTM, CDR2 ANQGSEA. The CDR3: CSVLIPGHYGYTF. CDR3 nucleotides: TGCAGCGTCCTGATTCCGGGGCACTATGGCTACACCTTC.

This sequence joins TRBV19 and TRBJ2-1, with D unclear. CDR1 and CDR2 (germline): LNHDA, SQIVND (reference sequence). This CDR3 spans 16 amino acids. Trimming pared 4 bases from V and 7 bases from J, leaving 20 bases between. The CDR3 protein is CASSTEQLLVSNEQFF. CDR3 bases: TGTGCCAGTAGTACCGAACAGCTGCTAGTTTCTAATGAGCAGTTCTTC.

J is TRBJ2-7 and V is TRBV6-6; D is possibly TRBD2 (6 bases). Germline CDR1 and CDR2: MNHNY and SVGAGI (reference sequence). V lost 6 bases to trimming and J lost 0 bases, with 15 bases between them. The length of the CDR3 is 15 residues. The CDR3 nucleotides are TGTGCCAGCAGAGACCTAGCGACGAGCTCCTACGAGCAGTACTTC. Its translation is CASRDLATSSYEQYF.

The chain employs TRBV7-9 and TRBJ2-5, with 7 bases aligning to TRBD2. This CDR3 is built from 13 residues. J lost 5 bases, V lost 2 bases, and 2 bases had no gene match. The V gene's germline CDR1 is SEHNR and CDR2 FQNEAQ (reference sequence). CDR3 loop: CASSLLGGETQYF. In DNA, the CDR3 is TGTGCCAGCAGCTTATTGGGGGGGGAGACCCAGTACTTC.

The CDR3 coding sequence is TGCGCCAGCAGCTTGCAGGTGGGCGACTCTGGGGCCAACGTCCTGACTTTC. Amino acid sequence: CASSLQVGDSGANVLTF. V and J are TRBV5-1 and TRBJ2-6, with D unclear. The CDR3 totals 17 residues. In germline, CDR1 is SGHRS, CDR2 YFSETQ. The V gene lost 1 base and the J gene lost 0 bases, with 11 bases spanning the gap.

The chain's CDR3 is CSVEAGPPSTDTQYF. Written as DNA, the CDR3 is TGCAGCGTTGAAGCGGGACCCCCTAGCACAGATACGCAGTATTTT. The chain is built from TRBV29-1 and TRBJ2-3; D tentatively reads TRBD1 or TRBD2 (5 bases each). The length of the CDR3 is 15 residues. Per germline, CDR1 SQVTM and CDR2 ANQGSEA. Trimming stripped 1 base from V and 0 bases from J, with 11 bases between.

The chain recombines TRBV6-6 with TRBJ1-2; TRBD1 matches at 8 bases. The germline V gene encodes CDR1 MNHNY and CDR2 SVGAGI (reference sequence). CDR3 length: 15 amino acids. After removal of 6 bases from V and 0 bases from J, the junction contained 6 bases not matched to a gene. The CDR3 is CASRLQGATNYGYTF. The CDR3 DNA reads TGTGCCAGCAGACTCCAGGGGGCGACTAACTATGGCTACACCTTC.

The chain carries TRBV18 and TRBJ2-2, with D possibly matching TRBD2 (6 bases). Germline-derived CDR1 and CDR2 are KGHSH and LQKENI. This CDR3 contains 16 residues. V shed 3 bases and J shed 0 bases, with 11 bases lying between them. The CDR3 DNA reads as TGTGCCAGCTCACCCCCGGGACTCTCGAACACCGGGGAGCTGTTTTTT. This codes for CASSPPGLSNTGELFF.

The chain couples TRBV5-6 to TRBJ1-1; 7 bases agree with TRBD1. Germline assignment: CDR1 SGHDT and CDR2 YYEEEE. V was pared by 4 bases and J by 0 bases, with 3 bases of the junction left unmatched. This CDR3 comprises 14 residues. CDR3 sequence (DNA): TGTGCCAGCAGCCGGGGACAGATGAACACTGAAGCTTTCTTT. As protein: CASSRGQMNTEAFF.

V and J are TRBV6-5 and TRBJ1-2; D is undetermined. Germline V lookup: CDR1 MNHEY, CDR2 SVGAGI. V lost 0 bases, J lost 0 bases, and 11 bases lay in between. The CDR3 spans 16 residues. Here the CDR3 reads CASSYSRDTANYGYTF. The CDR3 DNA reads as TGTGCCAGCAGTTACTCTCGAGACACAGCTAACTATGGCTACACCTTC.

The chain carries TRBV4-1 and TRBJ1-3, with D tentatively TRBD1 (6 bases). Germline assignment: CDR1 MGHRA and CDR2 YSYEKL. The CDR3 runs to 20 residues. The germline V and J ends were trimmed by 5 bases and 0 bases, with 26 bases remaining between them. The chain's CDR3 is CASSLYTTSGDSYSGNTIYF. The DNA of the CDR3 is TGCGCCAGCAGCTTGTACACAACATCAGGGGACTCGTACTCTGGAAACACCATATATTTT.

The J gene is TRBJ2-3, the V gene TRBV7-9; perhaps D is TRBD1 or TRBD2 (5 bases each). V was cut by 5 bases and J by 0 bases, with 9 bases left in between. Germline V gene sequence: CDR1 SEHNR, CDR2 FQNEAQ (reference sequence). The CDR3 is 14 amino acids. This chain's CDR3 is CASSLGVSTDTQYF. The CDR3 bases are TGTGCCAGCAGCCTGGGGGTAAGCACAGATACGCAGTATTTT.

The gene calls are TRBV6-5 and TRBJ1-5; D not resolved. The V and J ends lost 4 bases and 4 bases respectively, with 8 bases between them. The germline V gene encodes CDR1 MNHEY and CDR2 SVGAGI. This CDR3 has 13 residues. The CDR3: CASSWSWNQPQHF. As DNA, the CDR3 is TGTGCCAGCAGTTGGAGTTGGAATCAGCCCCAGCATTTT.

This chain connects TRBV10-2 to TRBJ2-1, with 11 bases lining up with TRBD2. The length of the CDR3 is 14 residues. The germline V gene encodes CDR1 WSHSY and CDR2 SAAADI. The V and J ends lost 7 bases and 3 bases, in that order; junction bases with no gene match: 2. This chain's CDR3 is CASTLAGGYNEQFF. In DNA form, the CDR3 reads TGCGCCAGCACCCTAGCGGGAGGCTACAATGAGCAGTTCTTC.

The chain links TRBV19 to TRBJ2-1, with 7 bases matching TRBD1. J lost 4 bases, V lost 3 bases, and 9 bases had no gene match. There are 16 residues in the CDR3. Germline CDR1 reads LNHDA; CDR2 reads SQIVND (reference sequence). CDR3 loop: CASSIDQGDGYNEQFF. The CDR3 DNA reads as TGTGCCAGTAGTATCGATCAGGGGGATGGATACAATGAGCAGTTCTTC.

The V call is TRBV4-3, the J call TRBJ1-5, with 8 bases that match TRBD1. In germline, CDR1 is LGHNA, CDR2 YSLEER. This CDR3 contains 15 residues. The J segment lost 5 bases and the V segment lost 0 bases, leaving 3 bases of the junction unmatched. The CDR3 spells CASSQEGQEHQPQHF. The CDR3, as DNA: TGCGCCAGCAGCCAAGAGGGACAGGAACATCAGCCCCAGCATTTT.

The rearrangement uses TRBV5-1 and TRBJ2-5; perhaps D is TRBD1 or TRBD2 (6 bases each). Germline V gene lookup returns CDR1 SGHRS and CDR2 YFSETQ. The V end was cut by 1 base, the J end by 5 bases, with 12 bases between. The CDR3 spans 14 residues. CDR3 sequence: CASSLRGARETQYF. CDR3 nucleotides: TGCGCCAGCAGCTTGAGGGGGGCTCGGGAGACCCAGTACTTC.

This sequence joins TRBV5-1 and TRBJ2-3; 8 nucleotides align to TRBD2. This CDR3 comprises 15 residues. Per the germline V gene, CDR1 is SGHRS and CDR2 is YFSETQ. With V trimmed by 2 bases and J by 2 bases, 4 bases remained unmatched. The CDR3: CASSFPGGVTDTQYF. DNA for the CDR3: TGCGCCAGCAGCTTTCCGGGAGGGGTCACAGATACGCAGTATTTT. Filled out from reference TRBV5-1 and TRBJ2-3, the complete variable domain reads KAGVTQTPRYLIKTRGQQVTLSCSPISGHRSVSWYQQTPGQGLQFLFEYFSETQRNKGNFPGRFSGRQFSNSRSEMNVSTLELGDSALYLCASSFPGGVTDTQYFGPGTRLTVL.

The chain joins TRBV5-1 to TRBJ2-7; D ambiguous. The V and J ends lost 0 bases and 3 bases respectively, with 16 bases between them. The CDR3 is 16 amino acids. Germline V lookup: CDR1 SGHRS, CDR2 YFSETQ. CDR3 DNA: TGCGCCAGCAGCTTGGAAGGTCGCGCGTGGGACTACGAGCAGTACTTC. Translation: CASSLEGRAWDYEQYF.

The genes are TRBV28 and TRBJ2-7; D may be TRBD1 (6 bases). CDR3 length: 13 amino acids. CDR1 and CDR2 from the germline V gene are MDHEN and SYDVKM. The V and J ends lost 5 bases and 12 bases respectively, with 20 bases between them. CDR3 loop: CASSIGTFTSPYF. The CDR3 coding sequence is TGTGCCAGCAGTATTGGGACATTCACGAGCCCGTACTTC.

V usage is TRBV9 and J usage is TRBJ2-1; D unclear. The germline V gene has CDR1 SGDLS and CDR2 YYNGEE. The CDR3 covers 13 residues. V dropped 1 base and J dropped 6 bases, with 8 bases sitting between them. CDR3 bases: TGTGCCAGCAGCGTAAGTGGCAGCAATGAGCAGTTCTTC. This encodes CASSVSGSNEQFF.